The rows below give T cell receptor beta chains drawn from one sample of a study of blood T cell repertoires in COVID-19. Assay used: immunoSEQ multiplex PCR; TCRdb lists only in-frame clones, some missing. Seen here are some 370,000 clones, more than 70% observed once, and the top ten hold 0.95% to 1.5%. Specimen: peripheral blood. The source of these receptors is a man in his forties with acute or convalescent COVID-19. CDR3s include the opening cysteine and the closing phenylalanine or tryptophan. The order of the fields is J gene, V gene, D gene, CDR3 protein. D genes are given only for firm matches.

TRBJ1-5 TRBV2 TRBD1 CASSEAHRGSNQPQHF
TRBJ1-4 TRBV30 - CAWSVLSRGGNEKLFF
TRBJ2-1 TRBV5-1 - CASTFRTGSPPEQFF
TRBJ1-2 TRBV6-5 - CASSRTGSDGYTF
TRBJ1-5 TRBV12-5 TRBD1 CASGLGQGENQPQHF
TRBJ1-1 TRBV5-1 TRBD1 CASSAGQGTNTEAFF
TRBJ1-1 TRBV4-1 TRBD1 CASSSNRGPTEAFF
TRBJ2-3 TRBV5-1 - CASSLARDRGANTQYF
TRBJ1-1 TRBV19 - CASSLTRSRVGTEAFF
TRBJ1-1 TRBV7-9 TRBD1 CASTFQPGQGAGNTEAFF
TRBJ2-5 TRBV4-1 - CASSQVAVQETQYF
TRBJ1-1 TRBV2 TRBD1 CASFEGQGAVEAFF
TRBJ1-2 TRBV3-1/TRBV3-2 TRBD1 CASSHRDRAYGYTF
TRBJ1-4 TRBV6-2/TRBV6-3 - CASSYPLEARGNEKLFF
TRBJ2-2 TRBV9 - CASSSNSRNTGELFF
TRBJ2-7 TRBV28 - CASSDALGGGFSYEQYF
TRBJ1-3 TRBV7-9 - CASSSPTSTTGNTIYF
TRBJ2-3 TRBV24-1 TRBD2 CATSARTSGTDTQYF
TRBJ2-7 TRBV29-1 TRBD2 CSVEDRLAGNEQYF
TRBJ2-4 TRBV28 TRBD2 CASSLGGAKNIQYF
TRBJ1-2 TRBV27 - CASVGRGKDGYTF
TRBJ1-1 TRBV6-5 - CASSTDNVGVTEAFF